The next 29 T cell receptor beta chains were all read from a single sample in a study of cytomegalovirus exposure and HLA in healthy donors. Primers included in the PCR were 60 Vbeta and 13 Jbeta primers. The assay was immunoSEQ multiplex PCR, and TCRdb's table has in-frame clones only and misses some. The table lists fewer than 180,000 clones, more than 65% of them singletons. The source material was PBMCs. The origin of the receptors is a middle-aged man in good health and CMV-seropositive.

The rearrangement links TRBV10-3 to TRBJ2-5; D assignment may be TRBD1 or TRBD2 (5 bases each). The closer fit of TRBJ2-7 to the DNA end suggests the J call may be wrong. The V gene's germline CDR1 is ENHRY and CDR2 SYGVKD. This CDR3 region has 15 residues. The CDR3 protein is CAIRRDAAMDYEQYF. The CDR3 region has the DNA TGTGCCATCAGACGGGACGCAGCGATGGACTACGAGCAGTACTTC.

The chain uses TRBV18 and TRBJ2-5, with D possibly being TRBD1 (5 bases). V lost 2 bases and J 1 base, leaving 11 bases between the germline ends. The V gene's germline CDR1 is KGHSH and CDR2 LQKENI. The CDR3 has 15 residues. DNA for the CDR3: TGTGCCAGCTCACCAAGTGCAGGGCGCCAAGAGACCCAGTACTTC. Encoded protein: CASSPSAGRQETQYF. The full variable domain, completed using reference TRBV18 and TRBJ2-5, is NAGVMQNPRHLVRRRGQEARLRCSPMKGHSHVYWYRQLPEEGLKFMVYLQKENIIDESGMPKERFSAEFPKEGPSILRIQQVVRGDSAAYFCASSPSAGRQETQYFGPGTRLLVL.

V and J are TRBV10-3 and TRBJ2-7; 16 bases agree with TRBD2. Germline V gene lookup returns CDR1 ENHRY and CDR2 SYGVKD. The CDR3 contains 16 residues. V lost 8 bases and J lost 1; bases outside the gene matches: 5. CDR3 in amino acids: CAIGGTSGRASYEQYF. The CDR3 DNA is TGTGCCATCGGCGGGACTAGCGGGAGGGCTTCCTACGAGCAGTACTTC.

This clone has more than one count but fewer than ten. The chain couples TRBV11-2 to TRBJ2-7, with a tentative D call TRBD1 (5 bases). V gave up 1 base and J gave up 4 bases, with 14 bases separating them. Germline V CDR1 and CDR2: SGHAT, FQNNGV. The CDR3 sequence is 15 residues long. The CDR3 DNA is TGTGCCAGCAGCTTAGTCCGACAGTTCGGATACGAGCAGTACTTC. This sequence encodes CASSLVRQFGYEQYF.

J is TRBJ2-7 and V is TRBV6-5, with a possible D match to TRBD2 (6 bases). V lost 5 bases and J 2 bases, leaving 13 bases between the germline ends. The V gene's germline CDR1 is MNHEY and CDR2 SVGAGI. The CDR3 sequence is 14 residues long. The CDR3 DNA sequence: TGTGCCAGCAGTCCCCGACTAGACACCTACGAGCAGTACTTC. Encoded protein: CASSPRLDTYEQYF.

The chain carries TRBV28 and TRBJ1-5; D is unresolved. Looked up from germline, CDR1 is MDHEN and CDR2 is SYDVKM. CDR3 size: 14 residues. V was trimmed by 4 bases and J by 1 base, leaving 8 bases between them. CDR3 DNA: TGTGCCAGCAGTTCATCCACAAGCAATCAGCCCCAGCATTTT. It translates to CASSSSTSNQPQHF. The variable domain in full, completed from reference TRBV28 and TRBJ1-5, reads DVKVTQSSRYLVKRTGEKVFLECVQDMDHENMFWYRQDPGLGLRLIYFSYDVKMKEKGDIPEGYSVSREKKERFSLILESASTNQTSMYLCASSSSTSNQPQHFGDGTRLSIL.

This clone was seen a single time. The chain has TRBV14 and TRBJ2-7; 8 nucleotides match TRBD2. This CDR3 is built from 16 residues. Germline-derived CDR1 and CDR2 are SGHDN and FVKESK. V gave up 4 bases and J gave up 4 bases; unmatched junction bases: 12. As DNA, the CDR3 is TGTGCCAGCAGCCCTCTAGGGGGAGCGGGAGTGTACGAGCAGTACTTC. Amino acid sequence: CASSPLGGAGVYEQYF.

The CDR3: CATSQYSGANVLTF. CDR3 nucleotide sequence: TGTGCCACGTCCCAGTACTCTGGGGCCAACGTCCTGACTTTC. The rearrangement joins TRBV28 to TRBJ2-6; D uncertain. CDR3 size: 14 residues. Germline V gene lookup returns CDR1 MDHEN and CDR2 SYDVKM. Trimming shortened V by 10 bases and J by 0 bases, and 10 bases separated the two germline ends.

The chain is built from TRBV7-9 and TRBJ2-3; 8 bases map to TRBD1. The CDR3 totals 18 residues. Trimming removed 5 bases from V and 0 bases from J; junction bases left unmatched: 13. Germline CDR1 SEHNR, CDR2 FQNEAQ (reference sequence). CDR3 amino acids: CASSQLPTGAPSTDTQYF. In nucleotides, the CDR3 is TGTGCCAGCAGCCAACTCCCGACAGGGGCCCCTAGCACAGATACGCAGTATTTT.

Worth noting for this clone: Mismatch with germline at one junction end may stem from a read error. The chain uses TRBV28 and TRBJ2-5; 8 positions agree with TRBD2. The J call may be incorrect, as the DNA end agrees better with TRBJ2-7. Germline assignment: CDR1 MDHEN and CDR2 SYDVKM. CDR3 size: 14 residues. In DNA form, the CDR3 reads TGTGCCGGCAGCGGGGGAGGGTACTCCTACGAGCAGTACTTC. It yields the protein CAGSGGGYSYEQYF.

The chain carries TRBV28 and TRBJ2-7; the match to TRBD1 covers 7 bases. The CDR3 runs to 12 residues. The ends lost 10 bases at V and 9 bases at J; junction bases unmatched: 12. The germline gives CDR1 MDHEN, CDR2 SYDVKM. This CDR3 reads CATQGDSRVQYF. As DNA, the CDR3 is TGTGCCACCCAAGGGGACAGCCGGGTGCAGTACTTC.

The rearrangement joins TRBV5-6 to TRBJ2-3; tentative D call: TRBD1 (6 bases). This CDR3 region has 12 residues. The V gene lost 4 bases and the J gene lost 8 bases, with 11 bases spanning the gap. Germline CDR1 reads SGHDT; CDR2 reads YYEEEE. The CDR3 DNA follows: TGTGCCAGCAGCCTACAGGGCGGTACGCAGTATTTT. This gives the protein CASSLQGGTQYF.

This clone was picked up one time. This chain connects TRBV6-1 to TRBJ2-3; 12 nucleotides match TRBD2. The CDR3 is 16 residues long. Germline V gene lookup returns CDR1 MNHNS and CDR2 SASEGT. The junction had 3 bases not matched to a gene; V was cut back by 3 bases and J by 2 bases. The CDR3 spells CASSDWTSGITDTQYF. CDR3 coding DNA: TGTGCCAGCAGTGATTGGACTAGCGGGATCACAGATACGCAGTATTTT.

The V call is TRBV7-9, the J call TRBJ1-4, with 11 positions matching TRBD1. V gave up 11 bases and J gave up 4 bases; unmatched junction bases: 6. Germline V gene lookup returns CDR1 SEHNR and CDR2 FQNEAQ (reference sequence). The CDR3 runs 14 residues. This CDR3 is CAYGTGGINEKLFF. In DNA, the CDR3 is TGTGCCTATGGGACAGGGGGGATTAATGAAAAACTGTTTTTT.

The genes are TRBV7-2 and TRBJ2-5; perhaps TRBD2 as D (6 bases). The J call is doubtful: the DNA matches TRBJ2-7 better. The CDR3 has 14 residues. CDR1 SGHTA and CDR2 FQGNSA come from the germline V gene. This CDR3 is CASSSHTGRGEQYF. In nucleotides, the CDR3 is TGTGCCAGCAGCTCTCACACGGGGCGGGGCGAGCAGTACTTC.

Written as DNA, the CDR3 is TGTGCCAGCAGTTCCCTAGCGGGAAGCAATGAGCAGTTCTTC. This gives the protein CASSSLAGSNEQFF. The rearrangement joins TRBV6-5 to TRBJ2-1; 9 bases match TRBD2. The CDR3 totals 14 residues. V lost 4 bases to trimming and J lost 6 bases; unmatched junction nucleotides: 4. Germline-derived CDR1 and CDR2 are MNHEY and SVGAGI.

The chain employs TRBV5-1 and TRBJ2-2; 7 nucleotides agree with TRBD1. V gave up 6 bases and J gave up 1 base; unmatched junction bases: 9. The CDR3 runs 16 residues. CDR1 and CDR2 from the germline V gene are SGHRS and YFSETQ. The CDR3 protein is CASTPDRIENTGELFF. The CDR3, as DNA: TGCGCCAGCACCCCGGACAGGATTGAGAACACCGGGGAGCTGTTTTTT.

The CDR3 spells CASSTPGQNYEQYF. The CDR3 region has the DNA TGCGCCAGCAGCACCCCGGGACAAAACTACGAGCAGTACTTC. The genes are TRBV5-1 and TRBJ2-7, with D possibly being TRBD1 (6 bases). Trimming removed 4 bases from V and 3 bases from J, with 14 bases in between. The CDR3 loop spans 14 amino acids. Germline V lookup: CDR1 SGHRS, CDR2 YFSETQ.

The chain is built from TRBV27 and TRBJ1-1; 9 nucleotides match TRBD1. The CDR3 sequence is 14 residues long. Germline-derived CDR1 and CDR2 are MNHEY and SMNVEV (reference sequence). Losses at the gene ends were 6 bases for V and 4 bases for J; bases not matched to a gene: 6. The CDR3 reads CASSSTGGRTEAFF. CDR3 coding DNA: TGTGCCAGCAGCTCCACAGGGGGCCGCACTGAAGCTTTCTTT.

This clone was seen a few times. V is TRBV18 and J is TRBJ2-7, with 14 nucleotides matching TRBD2. CDR1 is KGHSH, CDR2 LQKENI, per germline. The CDR3 contains 17 residues. V lost 2 bases to trimming and J lost 0 bases; unmatched junction nucleotides: 3. The CDR3 DNA follows: TGTGCCAGCTCACCAACGACTAGCGGGAGGGCCTCCTACGAGCAGTACTTC. Translated: CASSPTTSGRASYEQYF.

This chain connects TRBV4-1 to TRBJ2-3; TRBD2 aligns across 12 bases. The CDR3 has 18 residues. Germline V lookup: CDR1 MGHRA, CDR2 YSYEKL. The V and J ends lost 4 bases and 0 bases, in that order; junction bases with no gene match: 8. The CDR3 bases are TGCGCCAGCAGCCCTAGACTAGCGGGAGACCTTAGCACAGATACGCAGTATTTT. Translating gives CASSPRLAGDLSTDTQYF.

The J gene is TRBJ1-2, the V gene TRBV19, with 8 bases that match TRBD1. The CDR3 is 15 amino acids. The V gene's germline CDR1 is LNHDA and CDR2 SQIVND (reference sequence). Trimming took 3 bases from V and 6 from J; bases not matched to a gene: 9. DNA for the CDR3: TGTGCCAGTAGTATCCCCGGACAGGGACGAGATGGCTACACCTTC. Its translation is CASSIPGQGRDGYTF.

Of note for this clone: Its ends do not fully match the called genes, so a read error is possible. This chain connects TRBV7-7 to TRBJ1-5; D perhaps matches TRBD1 (5 bases). Germline V gene lookup returns CDR1 SSHAT and CDR2 FNYEAQ (reference sequence). This CDR3 contains 13 residues. As DNA, the CDR3 is TGTGCTAGCAGCTTAGGGGAGGATCAGCCCCAGCATTTT. Amino acids: CASSLGEDQPQHF. The full variable domain, rest sourced from reference TRBV7-7 and TRBJ1-5, is GAGVSQSPRYKVTKRGQDVTLRCDPISSHATLYWYQQALGQGPEFLTYFNYEAQPDKSGLPSDRFSAERPEGSISTLTIQRTEQRDSAMYRCASSLGEDQPQHFGDGTRLSIL.

The rearrangement links TRBV7-8 to TRBJ1-2; a weak D match, TRBD1 (6 bases). CDR1 is SGHVS and CDR2 is FQNEAQ in the germline V gene. The CDR3 loop spans 13 amino acids. V lost 3 bases to trimming and J lost 8 bases, with 13 bases between them. In DNA, the CDR3 is TGTGCCAGCAGCTTCGGGCAGGGGATAGGCTACACCTTC. Residues: CASSFGQGIGYTF.

The J gene is TRBJ2-2, the V gene TRBV5-4; TRBD2 might be the D (5 bases). V was trimmed by 6 bases and J by 3 bases, leaving 18 bases between them. CDR3 length: 16 residues. The germline V gene has CDR1 SGHNT and CDR2 YYREEE (reference sequence). CDR3 in amino acids: CASTSSGRSDTGELFF. In DNA form, the CDR3 reads TGTGCCAGCACCTCCTCGGGGAGATCGGACACCGGGGAGCTGTTTTTT.

This sequence joins TRBV7-6 and TRBJ2-7, with TRBD1 identical over 9 bases. The V gene's germline CDR1 is SGHVS and CDR2 FNYEAQ. V shed 1 base, J shed 6 bases, and the junction held 7 bases outside the gene matches. This CDR3 comprises 15 residues. CDR3 region: CASSLGDRAGSEQYF. The CDR3 region has the DNA TGTGCCAGCAGCTTAGGGGACAGGGCAGGCAGCGAGCAGTACTTC.

The rearrangement joins TRBV5-1 to TRBJ2-2; 13 bases match TRBD2. Looked up from germline, CDR1 is SGHRS and CDR2 is YFSETQ. The CDR3 extends over 17 amino acids. V lost 5 bases, J lost 2 bases, and 6 bases stayed unmatched. This CDR3 reads CASRPGLAGLNTGELFF. The CDR3 region has the DNA TGCGCCAGCAGACCGGGACTAGCGGGACTTAACACCGGGGAGCTGTTTTTT.

Of note for this clone: The germline gene is not matched at one end of the junction; a read error may be the cause. The DNA of the CDR3 is TGTTCCAGCAGCCGAGGAGGGGGGGGGACCGCATGGTCTGGCTACACCTTC. It is translated as CSSSRGGGGTAWSGYTF. The chain has TRBV7-9 and TRBJ1-2, with D tentatively TRBD1 (6 bases). The germline V gene encodes CDR1 SEHNR and CDR2 FQNEAQ (reference sequence). This CDR3 has 17 residues. Variable domain in full (rest from reference TRBV7-9 and TRBJ1-2): DTGVSQNPRHKITKRGQNVTFRCDPISEHNRLYWYRQTLGQGPEFLTYFQNEAQLEKSRLLSDRFSAERPKGSFSTLEIQRTEQGDSAMYLCSSSRGGGGTAWSGYTFGSGTRLTVV.

The rearrangement uses TRBV6-1 and TRBJ1-3; possibly TRBD1 for D (5 bases). Germline values: CDR1 MNHNS, CDR2 SASEGT. V lost 7 bases to trimming and J lost 4 bases, with 8 bases between them. CDR3 length: 12 residues. This CDR3 reads CASKGQGNTIYF. In DNA form, the CDR3 reads TGTGCCAGCAAAGGACAAGGAAACACCATATATTTT.